Sequencing of this T cell receptor beta chain was carried out in a study of early stage breast cancer tumors. Study in general: Average read coverage per sample was 7.5 to 10-fold.

Germline V gives CDR1 SGHRS, CDR2 YFSETQ. The CDR3 covers 15 residues. The trim removed 2 bases at V and 5 bases at J, leaving 8 bases unmatched. Libraries were prepared by immunoSEQ multiplex PCR; TCRdb keeps only in-frame clonotypes and omits some of them. The sample contains 8,500 to 10,000 clones, roughly 79% of which appear only once. This clone was observed a handful of times. Sample: normal breast tissue next to the tumor. J is TRBJ2-7 and V is TRBV5-1; 9 positions match TRBD1. The sequence came from a person in their forties with breast cancer. The CDR3 loop is CASSFFAGQGNEQYF. CDR3 in DNA: TGCGCCAGCAGCTTTTTTGCGGGACAGGGAAACGAGCAGTACTTC.